These T cell receptor beta chains were read from a single sample in a study of breast tumors, draining lymph nodes, adjacent tissues. TCRdb used MiXCR to reprocess the multiplex PCR reads, holding one entry per CDR3 protein. Among around 130,000 distinct CDR3 sequences listed, 21% were seen once. Sequenced: axillary lymph node tissue. Receptors originate from a female donor with breast cancer. Some clones in this sample may be carry-over from other donors' samples. CDR3s include the opening cysteine and the closing phenylalanine or tryptophan.

V gene: TRBV6-1; CDR3 length: 17; CDR3 protein: CASRTDPRDRGRYEQYF
V gene: TRBV10-1; CDR3 length: 14; CDR3 protein: CASSESRMAGEQYF
V gene: TRBV5-1; CDR3 length: 14; CDR3 protein: CASSLSGEDEKLFF
V gene: TRBV20-1; CDR3 length: 15; CDR3 protein: CSAVHRDSGNEKLFF
V gene: TRBV9; CDR3 length: 17; CDR3 protein: CASSVVTPREGRGEQYF
V gene: TRBV28; CDR3 length: 17; CDR3 protein: CASRERGRMWSNQPQHF
V gene: TRBV5-6; CDR3 length: 18; CDR3 protein: CASSLLAGNPSGANVLTF
V gene: TRBV5-6; CDR3 length: 12; CDR3 protein: CASSLGTYEQYF
V gene: TRBV12-3/TRBV12-4; CDR3 length: 15; CDR3 protein: CASSLIWGSNEKLFF
V gene: TRBV7-9; CDR3 length: 17; CDR3 protein: CASSSESHRGRLLGYTF
V gene: TRBV5-6; CDR3 length: 14; CDR3 protein: CASSLGTVNYGYTF
V gene: TRBV6-5; CDR3 length: 16; CDR3 protein: CASSYAGPATNEKLFF
V gene: TRBV30; CDR3 length: 15; CDR3 protein: CAWSGGRSSGNTIYF
V gene: TRBV6-8; CDR3 length: 12; CDR3 protein: CARRLIQNEQFF
V gene: TRBV5-1; CDR3 length: 14; CDR3 protein: CASSTGQGQETQYF
V gene: TRBV28; CDR3 length: 18; CDR3 protein: CASSLTVGGIGRGSPLHF
V gene: TRBV6-6; CDR3 length: 11; CDR3 protein: CASTLGYEQYF
V gene: TRBV20-1; CDR3 length: 17; CDR3 protein: CSARNTGTGKVCQPQHF
V gene: TRBV5-6; CDR3 length: 15; CDR3 protein: CASSSGTGSMNTQYF
V gene: TRBV29-1; CDR3 length: 15; CDR3 protein: CSVEDERFRAGGYTF
V gene: TRBV18; CDR3 length: 16; CDR3 protein: CASSPRSSAEGATQYF
V gene: TRBV6-2/TRBV6-3; CDR3 length: 13; CDR3 protein: CASSPLWGYGYTF
V gene: TRBV11-2; CDR3 length: 17; CDR3 protein: CARSFESSGSRYNEQFF
V gene: TRBV12-3/TRBV12-4; CDR3 length: 15; CDR3 protein: CASSLALMGLNGYTF
V gene: TRBV12-3/TRBV12-4; CDR3 length: 16; CDR3 protein: CASRNDSWTVCYEQYF
V gene: TRBV12-3/TRBV12-4; CDR3 length: 17; CDR3 protein: CASSLALGSATNEKLFF
V gene: TRBV9; CDR3 length: 14; CDR3 protein: CASSPLPEEEKLFF
V gene: TRBV27; CDR3 length: 14; CDR3 protein: CASSWVAGVDEQSF
V gene: TRBV4-1; CDR3 length: 20; CDR3 protein: CASSQPPGLAGVAISRELFF
V gene: TRBV28; CDR3 length: 20; CDR3 protein: CASTPPAGFARLADYNEQFF
V gene: TRBV7-9; CDR3 length: 12; CDR3 protein: CASSSLDYGYTF
V gene: TRBV7-2; CDR3 length: 13; CDR3 protein: CASSLARNTEAFF
V gene: TRBV12-3/TRBV12-4; CDR3 length: 11; CDR3 protein: CASSLIYEQYF
V gene: TRBV19; CDR3 length: 16; CDR3 protein: CASSRSGTVSNQPQHF
V gene: TRBV5-1; CDR3 length: 15; CDR3 protein: CASSLAVSGYNEQFF
V gene: TRBV20-1; CDR3 length: 15; CDR3 protein: CSAGIAGSGTGELFF
V gene: TRBV4-1; CDR3 length: 12; CDR3 protein: CASSQGSETQYF
V gene: TRBV2; CDR3 length: 17; CDR3 protein: CASSRRPRGSSYNEQFF
V gene: TRBV25-1; CDR3 length: 13; CDR3 protein: CASSDETVYGYTF
V gene: TRBV29-1; CDR3 length: 13; CDR3 protein: CSVDPGDEYEQYF
V gene: TRBV10-3; CDR3 length: 14; CDR3 protein: CAISESVGYNEQFF